This note documents a single TCR beta chain sequence. Source study methods: Reference gene primer amplification yielded estimated nucleated cell counts. Here immunoSEQ multiplex PCR was the method, and the copy in TCRdb shows in-frame clones only, minus some. That table gives V, J and clone size, and the DNA gave D and trimming. The repertoire includes 65,000 to 90,000 clones, roughly 80% of them detected once, and approximately 5% sits in the top ten. The V end was cut by 1 base, the J end by 4 bases, with 16 bases between. The germline CDR1 and CDR2 sequences are SEHNR and FQNEAQ (reference sequence). The CDR3 loop spans 16 amino acids. This record comes from a study of blood T cell repertoires in COVID-19. Overall study context: Italy, Spain and the United States were the sources of the convalescent and acute COVID-19 samples. In each case, the material was cDNA or gDNA derived from T cells, B-cell-depleted T cells, or PBMCs.

The chain links TRBV7-9 to TRBJ1-2; D possibly corresponds to TRBD1 (5 bases). Material: peripheral blood. The receptor was derived from a woman older than 75 with active or convalescent COVID-19. The CDR3 region has the DNA TGTGCCAGCAGCTTAGTGTCCGGGGGTAATGTCTATGGCTACACCTTC. Protein product: CASSLVSGGNVYGYTF.